The rows below give T cell receptor beta chains drawn from one sample of a study of T cell responses to AZD1222 COVID-19 vaccine. Data came from immunoSEQ multiplex PCR; TCRdb stores just in-frame clones and leaves some out. Of 150,000 or so clones listed, about 90% are singletons. Source: peripheral blood, taken on day 0 of MenACWY control vaccination. The receptor source for this set is an adult in good health. Both conserved end residues are part of each CDR3. A D gene is named only where the DNA matches it firmly. Not every row has a clone size; where given, it reads once, few, many or a size class.

J gene,V gene,D gene,clone size,CDR3 DNA,CDR3 protein
TRBJ1-1,TRBV24-1,-,-,TGTGCCACCCACCTCCCCTCAGGGAAGGGGGACACTGAAGCTTTCTTT,CATHLPSGKGDTEAFF
TRBJ1-6,TRBV6-1,-,-,TGTGCCAGCAGCTACTTGGACTATAATTCACCCCTCCACTTT,CASSYLDYNSPLHF
TRBJ2-2,TRBV6-5,TRBD2,-,TGTGCCAGCAGTTACTATCAACTAGCGTCCGGGGAGCTGTTTTTT,CASSYYQLASGELFF
TRBJ2-5,TRBV5-4,TRBD2,-,TGTGCCAGCAGCTTAGACAGCGGGAGGCGAGAGACCCAGTACTTC,CASSLDSGRRETQYF
TRBJ2-1,TRBV28,-,-,TGTGCCAGCAGTTTTCCCCTCGGGGTTTACTATGAGCAGTTCTTC,CASSFPLGVYYEQFF
TRBJ1-2,TRBV29-1,-,-,TGCAGCGTTGAACGTGGAGCCAAATATGGCTACACCTTC,CSVERGAKYGYTF
TRBJ1-5,TRBV6-1,-,-,TGTGCCAGCAGTGAAGCAGGACCCGTTTCGCTAATTGGGGACGGCCGTAGCAATCAGCCCCAGCATTTT,CASSEAGPVSLIGDGRSNQPQHF
TRBJ2-3,TRBV5-4,TRBD1,-,TGTGCCAGCAGCCGTGGACAGGCGAGCACAGATACGCAGTATTTT,CASSRGQASTDTQYF
TRBJ2-7,TRBV11-3,TRBD2,-,TGTGCCAGCAGCTTATTTAGCGGGTTTGGGGCTGGGTACGAGCAGTACTTC,CASSLFSGFGAGYEQYF
TRBJ1-2,TRBV15,TRBD1,-,TGTGCCACCAGCAGAGCAGGGGGTCACTATGGCTACACCTTC,CATSRAGGHYGYTF
TRBJ2-7,TRBV7-9,-,-,TGTGCCAGCAGCTTAGAGCGGGAGCAGTACTTC,CASSLEREQYF
TRBJ2-2,TRBV3-1/TRBV3-2,-,-,TGTGCCAGCAGCCAAAGGGGGAGGAGGGGAATGGCCGGGGAGCTGTTTTTT,CASSQRGRRGMAGELFF
TRBJ2-7,TRBV7-2,TRBD2,-,TGTGCCAGCAGCCTAGGACTAGCGGAACCCTACGAGCAGTACTTC,CASSLGLAEPYEQYF
TRBJ2-1,TRBV24-1,TRBD1,-,TGTGCCACCAGTGATTTAGGGGGACAGTACAATGAGCAGTTCTTC,CATSDLGGQYNEQFF
TRBJ1-5,TRBV5-5,-,-,TGTGCCAGCAGCGCTCAAGGCCTTCCCCAGCATTTT,CASSAQGLPQHF
TRBJ1-1,TRBV19,TRBD1,-,TGTGCCAGTAGCCTGACAGGGGTAGGCACTGAAGCTTTCTTT,CASSLTGVGTEAFF
TRBJ2-2,TRBV7-9,TRBD1,once,TGTGCCAGCAGCTTACAGGGGGTCGGCGGGGAGCTGTTTTTT,CASSLQGVGGELFF
TRBJ2-1,TRBV12-5,-,-,TGTGCTAGTGGTGGGGCTATTTGGCAGTTCTTC,CASGGAIWQFF
TRBJ2-1,TRBV30,TRBD2,-,TGTGCCTGGAGTCGGGGGGGGATCCCTGAGCAGTTCTTC,CAWSRGGIPEQFF
TRBJ1-1,TRBV5-1,-,-,TGCGCCAGCAGTTATATCCGAGGGAACACTGAAGCTTTCTTT,CASSYIRGNTEAFF
TRBJ1-4,TRBV7-6,-,-,TGTGCCAGCAGCTTAGCCGCGGGGATTTCTAATGAAAAACTGTTTTTT,CASSLAAGISNEKLFF
TRBJ1-6,TRBV28,TRBD1,-,TGTGCCAGCAGTTTGGGGGGACAGCGAGAACCCCTCCACTTT,CASSLGGQREPLHF
TRBJ1-1,TRBV29-1,-,-,TGCAGCGTTAGTAAGGGGATGAACACTGAAGCTTTCTTT,CSVSKGMNTEAFF
TRBJ2-1,TRBV6-5,TRBD1,once,TGTGCCAGCAGTACAGGGGGCGAGCAGTTCTTC,CASSTGGEQFF
TRBJ2-7,TRBV7-9,TRBD1,medium-sized,TGTGCCAGCAGCTTAACGGGACAGGGAGACTACGAGCAGTACTTC,CASSLTGQGDYEQYF
TRBJ1-6,TRBV27,-,-,TGTGCCAGCAGTCCAATCACCTCCCCGGACCCCTATAATTCACCCCTCCACTTT,CASSPITSPDPYNSPLHF
TRBJ1-2,TRBV5-4,TRBD1,-,TGTGCCAGCAGCTCGCCGGGACAGTTCTATGGCTACACCTTC,CASSSPGQFYGYTF
TRBJ1-2,TRBV19,-,-,TGTGCCAGTAGTCCCGGACTGGGCCCTAACTATGGCTACACCTTC,CASSPGLGPNYGYTF
TRBJ1-5,TRBV6-5,-,-,TGTGCCAGCAGGAGGGATGGAGAGACCAATCAGCCCCAGCATTTT,CASRRDGETNQPQHF
TRBJ1-1,TRBV7-9,TRBD1,few,TGTGCCAGCACCTTCCTGGACAGGGCCACTGAAGCTTTCTTT,CASTFLDRATEAFF
TRBJ2-7,TRBV6-2/TRBV6-3,-,-,TGTGCCAGCAGTACAACCCTAGTAGGCGAGCAGTACTTC,CASSTTLVGEQYF
TRBJ2-2,TRBV7-8,-,-,TGTGCCAGCCGGGCAGGGGTGGACGGGGAGCTGTTTTTT,CASRAGVDGELFF
TRBJ1-1,TRBV11-3,-,-,TGTGCCAGCAGCCCCTCGGGCAGGACCGACACTGAAGCTTTCTTT,CASSPSGRTDTEAFF